Following are 32 T cell receptor beta chains from one sample sequenced in a study of blood T cell repertoires in COVID-19. The data were produced by immunoSEQ multiplex PCR, yet TCRdb's version contains in-frame clones alone and is incomplete. This table holds around 99,000 clones, less than 85% found once. The sequencing input was peripheral blood. The receptors shown here come from a man between 50 and 59 years old who had recovered from COVID-19.

The chain links TRBV18 to TRBJ2-1, with D tentatively TRBD1 (5 bases). The CDR3 has 15 amino acids. Trimming took 4 bases from V and 4 from J, leaving 14 bases between them. The V gene's germline CDR1 is KGHSH and CDR2 LQKENI. As DNA, the CDR3 is TGTGCCAGCTCACACGGACAAGGCCGATACAATGAGCAGTTCTTC. Protein: CASSHGQGRYNEQFF.

The chain uses TRBV6-5 and TRBJ1-6, with TRBD1 matching over 8 bases. The V gene's germline CDR1 is MNHEY and CDR2 SVGAGI. V trimming: 2 bases; J trimming: 4 bases; junction bases outside the gene matches: 4. This CDR3 spans 16 amino acids. In nucleotides, the CDR3 is TGTGCCAGCAGTTACGGACAGGGCAATTATAATTCACCCCTCCACTTT. Encoded protein: CASSYGQGNYNSPLHF.

This clone was seen at least ten times. The chain has TRBV24-1 and TRBJ2-1; the D gene is possibly TRBD2 (5 bases). In germline, CDR1 is KGHDR, CDR2 SFDVKD. V was cut by 5 bases and J by 0 bases, with 22 bases left in between. The CDR3 extends over 19 amino acids. CDR3 amino acids: CATSVGLSNQLSSYNEQFF. The CDR3 nucleotides are TGTGCCACCAGTGTAGGACTGTCAAATCAGCTGAGCTCCTACAATGAGCAGTTCTTC.

This chain's CDR3 is CASKQGPLMGGELFF. CDR3 coding DNA: TGCGCCAGCAAGCAGGGGCCCTTGATGGGCGGGGAGCTGTTTTTT. The rearrangement uses TRBV5-1 and TRBJ2-2; maybe TRBD1 (6 bases). Germline CDR1 reads SGHRS; CDR2 reads YFSETQ. There are 15 residues in the CDR3. Trimming took off 6 bases at V and 7 bases at J, with 19 bases between the two ends.

This rearrangement joins TRBV4-1 to TRBJ1-1; no firm D call. From germline, CDR1 is MGHRA and CDR2 YSYEKL. Deletions cut 1 base from V and 0 bases from J, with 9 bases between. The CDR3 extends over 15 amino acids. The CDR3 DNA is TGCGCCAGCAGCCAAGTAACACAACTGAACACTGAAGCTTTCTTT. Protein: CASSQVTQLNTEAFF.

The rearrangement links TRBV5-1 to TRBJ1-1; weak D call: TRBD1 (5 bases). CDR3 length equals 14 residues. The V gene's germline CDR1 is SGHRS and CDR2 YFSETQ. The ends were cut back, 3 bases at V and 6 bases at J, with 15 bases in the middle. The DNA of the CDR3 is TGCGCCAGCAGCTCCCGCCCCCGACAGTCTGAAGCTTTCTTT. Translating it yields CASSSRPRQSEAFF.

The chain links TRBV6-5 to TRBJ2-7, with 8 positions matching TRBD2. After removal of 0 bases from V and 7 bases from J, the junction contained 2 bases not matched to a gene. CDR1 is MNHEY, CDR2 SVGAGI, per germline. The CDR3 length is 13 residues. CDR3: CASSYSRLAEQYF. For the CDR3, the DNA is TGTGCCAGCAGTTACTCGAGACTAGCGGAGCAGTACTTC.

The sample holds one count of this clone. The germline gene is not matched at one end of the junction; a read error may be the cause. The genes are TRBV7-7 and TRBJ2-5; 9 nucleotides line up with TRBD2. Per the germline V gene, CDR1 is SSHAT and CDR2 is FNYEAQ (reference sequence). The CDR3 totals 17 residues. The CDR3 sequence is CASSLALPAGGKETQYF. The CDR3 DNA sequence: TGTGCTAGCAGCTTAGCGCTTCCAGCGGGGGGAAAAGAGACCCAGTACTTC.

The chain combines TRBV18 with TRBJ1-4, with 10 bases fitting TRBD1. CDR1 is KGHSH and CDR2 is LQKENI in the germline V gene. The CDR3 is 18 residues long. Unmatched junction bases numbered 6, after V lost 1 base and J lost 1 base. The CDR3 reads CASSPRTGQGITNEKLFF. The CDR3 DNA reads TGTGCCAGCTCACCACGTACGGGACAGGGGATAACTAATGAAAAACTGTTTTTT.

The genes are TRBV2 and TRBJ2-3; 13 positions match TRBD2. V was clipped by 4 bases and J by 5 bases; unmatched bases: 3. The germline gives CDR1 SNHLY, CDR2 FYNNEI. This CDR3 spans 15 amino acids. In nucleotides, the CDR3 is TGTGCCAGCAGTGGGACTAGCGGGAGTGGAGATACGCAGTATTTT. It specifies CASSGTSGSGDTQYF.

V is TRBV4-1 and J is TRBJ2-7; weak D call: TRBD2 (5 bases). V lost 4 bases and J 0 bases, leaving 13 bases between the germline ends. This CDR3 has 15 residues. In germline, CDR1 is MGHRA, CDR2 YSYEKL. This CDR3 is CASSREGLDSYEQYF. CDR3 DNA sequence: TGCGCCAGCAGCCGTGAGGGATTAGACTCCTACGAGCAGTACTTC.

The genes are TRBV6-1 and TRBJ1-2; D gene uncertain. Trimming took 2 bases from V and 4 from J, leaving 14 bases between them. Germline V gene data show CDR1 as MNHNS and CDR2 as SASEGT. This CDR3 contains 15 residues. For the CDR3, the DNA is TGTGCCAGCAGTGAAATCCTGGGAGGCCGCTATGGCTACACCTTC. Translation gives CASSEILGGRYGYTF.

V usage is TRBV9 and J usage is TRBJ2-5; 10 nucleotides align to TRBD2. V shed 0 bases and J 5 bases; nucleotides not matched to a gene: 7. Germline V gene lookup returns CDR1 SGDLS and CDR2 YYNGEE. The CDR3 sequence is 16 residues long. The CDR3 bases are TGTGCCAGCAGCGTAGATAGCGGGAGGTCCCAGGAGACCCAGTACTTC. This translates into CASSVDSGRSQETQYF.

The chain links TRBV28 to TRBJ1-1, with TRBD1 as a possible D gene (6 bases). The V end lost 7 bases, the J end lost 0 bases, and 15 bases lay between the germline ends. This CDR3 region has 15 residues. CDR1 and CDR2 from the germline V gene are MDHEN and SYDVKM. CDR3 in DNA: TGTGCCAGCAAAGGGGGTTTAGTCATGAACACTGAAGCTTTCTTT. Encoded protein: CASKGGLVMNTEAFF.

V gene TRBV9 combines with J gene TRBJ1-1; D is undetermined. Trimming cost V 2 bases and J 1 base, with 12 bases left between them. Per the germline V gene, CDR1 is SGDLS and CDR2 is YYNGEE. CDR3 length equals 15 residues. CDR3 nucleotide sequence: TGTGCCAGCAGCGTGAGGGAAAGTGGGAACACTGAAGCTTTCTTT. Protein product: CASSVRESGNTEAFF.

The rearrangement joins TRBV6-5 to TRBJ2-1, with TRBD1 as a possible D gene (5 bases). V lost 6 bases and J 5 bases, leaving 14 bases between the germline ends. The germline V gene has CDR1 MNHEY and CDR2 SVGAGI. The CDR3 is made up of 14 amino acids. In nucleotides, the CDR3 is TGTGCCAGCAGAAGACAGAACGACAACAATGAGCAGTTCTTC. It encodes CASRRQNDNNEQFF.

This chain connects TRBV19 to TRBJ2-1; 12 bases agree with TRBD2. Germline V gene sequence: CDR1 LNHDA, CDR2 SQIVND (reference sequence). The CDR3 length is 15 residues. J gave up 10 bases and V 3 bases, and 7 bases lay outside the gene matches. The CDR3: CASSMKTSGRKEQFF. In DNA, the CDR3 is TGTGCCAGTAGTATGAAGACTAGCGGGAGAAAAGAGCAGTTCTTC.

V gene TRBV27 combines with J gene TRBJ2-7; 7 nucleotides agree with TRBD2. The V gene's germline CDR1 is MNHEY and CDR2 SMNVEV (reference sequence). V was clipped by 8 bases and J by 8 bases; unmatched bases: 15. The length of the CDR3 is 14 residues. The CDR3 nucleotides are TGTGCCAGCGTAGGTCTCGGCGGGAGTTTCAAGCAGTACTTC. It codes for CASVGLGGSFKQYF.

The chain employs TRBV7-9 and TRBJ1-1, with a possible D match to TRBD1 (6 bases). The CDR3 length is 17 residues. CDR1 SEHNR and CDR2 FQNEAQ come from the germline V gene (reference sequence). V was clipped by 0 bases and J by 4 bases, with 18 bases between them. CDR3 DNA sequence: TGTGCCAGCAGCTTAGCGATAACAGGGACGGGGATCACTGAAGCTTTCTTT. Translated, it gives CASSLAITGTGITEAFF.

There are a few counts of this clone. The chain combines TRBV7-3 with TRBJ2-5, with TRBD1 as a possible D gene (6 bases). The CDR3 runs to 15 residues. Germline loops: CDR1 SGHTA, CDR2 FQGTGA. Trimming took 3 bases from V and 5 from J, leaving 16 bases between them. The CDR3 region is CASSLLGAPRETQYF. The CDR3 DNA is TGTGCCAGCAGCTTGCTGGGGGCTCCCAGGGAGACCCAGTACTTC.

The V call is TRBV12-2, the J call TRBJ2-1; the table's D call, TRBD2, was not checked against the DNA. TRBV12-2 is a listed pseudogene. The CDR3 is 16 residues long. The CDR3 loop reads CASRLSELDDYNEQFF. CDR3 in DNA: TGTGCAAGTCGCTTATCCGAACTAGATGACTACAATGAGCAGTTCTTC.

This chain connects TRBV9 to TRBJ2-3; 11 bases are a match to TRBD2. The CDR3 sequence is 16 residues long. Germline V gives CDR1 SGDLS, CDR2 YYNGEE. The trim removed 4 bases at V and 6 bases at J, leaving 10 bases unmatched. The CDR3 here is CASSLGGTSGRDTQYF. CDR3 nucleotides: TGTGCCAGCAGCCTCGGGGGGACTAGCGGACGCGATACGCAGTATTTT.

This clone came up a few times. The chain is built from TRBV6-1 and TRBJ2-7, with D unresolved. There are 15 residues in the CDR3. V lost 0 bases and J lost 2, with 11 bases in between. Germline V gives CDR1 MNHNS, CDR2 SASEGT. CDR3 DNA: TGTGCCAGCAGTGAAGCCGACACCGCCGCCTACGAGCAGTACTTC. Protein: CASSEADTAAYEQYF.

The V gene is TRBV19, the J gene TRBJ1-5; D not certain. Trimming removed 3 bases at V and 2 bases at J, with 11 bases between. The CDR3 length is 15 residues. CDR1 is LNHDA and CDR2 is SQIVND in the germline V gene (reference sequence). The CDR3 bases are TGTGCCAGTAGTATGACCGGGTCCGGCAATCAGCCCCAGCATTTT. Protein product: CASSMTGSGNQPQHF.

The chain combines TRBV18 with TRBJ2-7, with D perhaps TRBD1 (5 bases). The CDR3 has 12 amino acids. Germline V gene lookup returns CDR1 KGHSH and CDR2 LQKENI. Trimming shortened V by 5 bases and J by 5 bases, and 10 bases separated the two germline ends. The CDR3 spells CASSRGLNEQYF. CDR3 nucleotides: TGTGCCAGCTCAAGGGGTTTGAACGAGCAGTACTTC.

The chain combines TRBV7-3 with TRBJ1-6, with D perhaps matching TRBD1 (6 bases). This CDR3 is built from 15 residues. Between the trimmed V and J ends, which lost 5 bases and 10 bases, there was a span of 18 bases. Per the germline V gene, CDR1 is SGHTA and CDR2 is FQGTGA. CDR3 in amino acids: CASSLNVQGRSPLHF. CDR3 bases: TGTGCCAGCAGCCTTAATGTTCAGGGGCGATCACCCCTCCACTTT.

This chain links TRBV20-1 with TRBJ2-5; a possible D gene is TRBD2 (6 bases). This CDR3 is built from 13 residues. The V end lost 3 bases, the J end lost 4 bases, and 12 bases lay between the germline ends. Germline V gene sequence: CDR1 DFQATT, CDR2 SNEGSKA (reference sequence). The CDR3: CSASRGGRETQYF. CDR3 nucleotides: TGCAGTGCTAGTCGGGGAGGCAGAGAGACCCAGTACTTC.

The J gene is TRBJ2-2, the V gene TRBV6-9, with D perhaps TRBD1 (5 bases). Per the germline V gene, CDR1 is MNHGY and CDR2 is SVAAGI. This CDR3 has 21 residues. Between the trimmed V and J ends, which lost 1 base and 5 bases, there was a span of 29 bases. In DNA, the CDR3 is TGTGCCAGCAGTTATTTTACACTCCCACCCGACAGCGTGGTAATGACCGGGGAGCTGTTTTTT. This gives the protein CASSYFTLPPDSVVMTGELFF.

The chain recombines TRBV2 with TRBJ2-5, with D possibly being TRBD1 (6 bases). The ends were cut back, 5 bases at V and 4 bases at J, with 17 bases in the middle. The CDR3 covers 15 residues. CDR1 and CDR2 (germline): SNHLY, FYNNEI. CDR3 sequence (DNA): TGTGCCAGCAGTATTTTTACAGGGTTTTCAGAGACCCAGTACTTC. Translation gives CASSIFTGFSETQYF.

This clone has more than one count but fewer than ten. V is TRBV5-1 and J is TRBJ1-2, with D tentatively TRBD1 (5 bases). V shed 0 bases and J shed 7 bases, with 13 bases lying between them. The CDR3 spans 14 residues. CDR1 is SGHRS, CDR2 YFSETQ, per germline. CDR3 amino acids: CASSLGGQGLGYTF. Written as DNA, the CDR3 is TGCGCCAGCAGCTTGGGTGGGCAGGGACTTGGCTACACCTTC.

This clone has a single count. This chain joins TRBV7-2 and TRBJ1-2; 7 bases fit TRBD1. Germline CDR1 and CDR2: SGHTA and FQGNSA. The CDR3 totals 13 residues. V lost 5 bases to trimming and J lost 8 bases; unmatched junction nucleotides: 8. DNA of the CDR3: TGTGCCAGCAGCCCACAGGGGCTTGAGGGCTACACCTTC. Encoded protein: CASSPQGLEGYTF. Complete variable domain (other parts from reference TRBV7-2 and TRBJ1-2): GAGVSQSPSNKVTEKGKDVELRCDPISGHTALYWYRQSLGQGLEFLIYFQGNSAPDKSGLPSDRFSAERTGGSVSTLTIQRTQQEDSAVYLCASSPQGLEGYTFGSGTRLTVV.

This clone has more than one count but fewer than ten. CDR3 amino acids: CASKSRDSHNSPLHF. The CDR3 region has the DNA TGTGCCAGCAAATCTCGAGACAGTCATAATTCACCCCTCCACTTT. This sequence joins TRBV2 and TRBJ1-6; D might be TRBD1 (5 bases). Deletions cut 7 bases from V and 5 bases from J, with 15 bases between. CDR3 length: 15 residues. Germline V gene data show CDR1 as SNHLY and CDR2 as FYNNEI.